Following are 23 T cell receptor beta chains from one sample sequenced in a study of prognosis after radiotherapy for stage I lung cancer. Multiplex PCR, run in two rounds, amplified TCR beta CDR3 from genomic DNA. First-round PCR amplification was performed with primers specific to each TRBV and TRBJ gene. TCRdb fed the multiplex PCR reads into MiXCR, producing one record per CDR3 protein. Of over 45,000 distinct CDR3 sequences in the sample, approximately 26% were seen once. The starting material was PBMCs, obtained before or after stereotactic body radiation therapy (not recorded which). Receptor source: a donor over 45 with non-small cell lung cancer.

In this sample, this clonotype turned up a few times. J is TRBJ2-7 and V is TRBV5-4, with TRBD1 matching 12 bases. CDR3 length equals 14 residues. From germline, CDR1 is SGHNT and CDR2 YYREEE (reference sequence). V dropped 2 bases and J dropped 7; count of bases not matched to a gene: 4. CDR3: CASSLGTGGVEQYF. The CDR3 DNA reads as TGTGCCAGCAGCTTAGGGACAGGGGGCGTGGAGCAGTACTTC. The whole variable domain, filled in from reference TRBV5-4 and TRBJ2-7, reads ETGVTQSPTHLIKTRGQQVTLRCSSQSGHNTVSWYQQALGQGPQFIFQYYREEENGRGNFPPRFSGLQFPNYSSELNVNALELDDSALYLCASSLGTGGVEQYFGPGTRLTVT.

By share of the sample, this clonotype is medium-sized (0.01 to 0.1%). The limits of the CDR3 on the DNA are not certain, so only TCRdb's listed CDR3 is given. The rearrangement uses TRBV19 and TRBJ1-6; the DNA was not compared with TRBD1, the D call given in the table. The CDR3 contains 14 residues when both ends are counted. Germline V gene data show CDR1 as LNHDA and CDR2 as SQIVND (reference sequence). CDR3: CASTSGQNRSPLHF.

This clonotype was recorded at least ten times. V and J are TRBV6-1 and TRBJ1-6, with D perhaps TRBD1 (6 bases). This CDR3 contains 14 residues. The V end lost 7 bases, the J end lost 6 bases, and 13 bases lay between the germline ends. CDR1 MNHNS and CDR2 SASEGT come from the germline V gene. The CDR3 spells CASKRTEINSPLHF. For the CDR3, the DNA is TGTGCCAGCAAACGGACAGAGATTAATTCACCCCTCCACTTT.

At least ten counts were recorded for this clonotype. V is TRBV5-1 and J is TRBJ1-1; 7 bases map to TRBD1. The V segment lost 4 bases and the J segment 0 bases; nucleotides outside the gene matches: 3. The CDR3 has 14 residues. Germline lookup yields CDR1 SGHRS and CDR2 YFSETQ. CDR3 DNA sequence: TGCGCCAGCAGCCAGGGACAGTTGAACACTGAAGCTTTCTTT. It encodes CASSQGQLNTEAFF.

This clonotype was observed many times. This chain joins TRBV20-1 and TRBJ1-1; maybe TRBD1 (6 bases). V lost 0 bases and J 10 bases, leaving 12 bases between the germline ends. The CDR3 loop spans 12 amino acids. In germline, CDR1 is DFQATT, CDR2 SNEGSKA (reference sequence). This chain's CDR3 is CSARDRTVVAFF. In DNA, the CDR3 is TGCAGTGCTAGAGATAGGACAGTTGTAGCTTTCTTT.

This clonotype was picked up many times. This rearrangement joins TRBV20-1 to TRBJ2-5; D could derive from TRBD1 or TRBD2 (5 bases each). Trimming shortened V by 3 bases and J by 5 bases, and 10 bases separated the two germline ends. Germline values: CDR1 DFQATT, CDR2 SNEGSKA (reference sequence). The CDR3 runs to 12 residues. The DNA for the CDR3 is TGCAGTGCTAGTTTGGGGGTTGAGACCCAGTACTTC. This codes for CSASLGVETQYF.

This clonotype was found a few times. This clone may be a read error of a much larger clone one base away. The chain is built from TRBV7-2 and TRBJ2-1; 11 bases line up with TRBD2. Germline CDR1 SGHTA, CDR2 FQGNSA. With V trimmed by 7 bases and J by 9 bases, 14 bases remained unmatched. There are 16 residues in the CDR3. CDR3 loop: CASIPRRASGGSEQFF. Here the CDR3 DNA reads TGTGCCAGCATCCCTAGGCGCGCTAGCGGGGGGAGTGAGCAGTTCTTC.

Many counts were recorded for this clonotype. The chain joins TRBV24-1 to TRBJ2-7, with a weak D call TRBD2 (7 bases). The CDR3 contains 14 residues. The germline V gene encodes CDR1 KGHDR and CDR2 SFDVKD. V shed 10 bases and J shed 3 bases, with 18 bases lying between them. CDR3 nucleotides: TGTGCCACTTCTGGGGGCGGGGGTGACTACGAGCAGTACTTC. Translating it yields CATSGGGGDYEQYF.

With regard to this clonotype: A far more abundant clone sits one base away, making this likely a read error. The chain has TRBV6-4 and TRBJ2-6, with TRBD1 identical over 10 bases. V shed 5 bases and J 5 bases; nucleotides not matched to a gene: 9. CDR3 length: 17 amino acids. Germline CDR1 MRHNA, CDR2 SNTAGT. The CDR3: CASSPRQGASWANVLTF. DNA of the CDR3: TGTGCCAGCAGTCCCCGACAGGGGGCGTCCTGGGCCAACGTCCTGACTTTC.

Concerning this clonotype itself: This probably arose from a read error, given a far larger clone one base away. No conserved phenylalanine or tryptophan ends this CDR3, so it is likely a read error. The genes are TRBV6-6 and TRBJ1-6; D is ambiguous. The V and J ends lost 0 bases and 3 bases respectively, with 12 bases between them. The CDR3 runs to 17 residues. Germline CDR1 and CDR2: MNHNY and SVGAGI (reference sequence). CDR3 amino acids: CASSYSSPLLYNSPLHL. The CDR3 DNA follows: TGTGCCAGCAGTTACTCGTCACCCCTTCTCTATAATTCACCCCTCCACCTT.

This clonotype was detected many times. The genes are TRBV3-1 and TRBJ2-5, with 8 bases identical to TRBD2. With 4 bases clipped from V and 6 bases from J, the junction kept 10 bases outside the gene matches. CDR3 size: 15 residues. CDR1 is LGHDT, CDR2 YNNKEL, per germline (reference sequence). The CDR3 is CASSPFTGGMKTQYF. CDR3 nucleotides: TGTGCCAGCAGCCCCTTCACGGGGGGGATGAAGACCCAGTACTTC.

This clonotype was counted at least ten times. The genes are TRBV19 and TRBJ2-3; the D is unclear. V was clipped by 4 bases and J by 0 bases, with 11 bases between them. The CDR3 is made up of 15 amino acids. Germline lookup yields CDR1 LNHDA and CDR2 SQIVND (reference sequence). The CDR3 sequence is CASSKAAYSTDTQYF. CDR3 DNA: TGTGCCAGTAGTAAGGCAGCTTATAGCACAGATACGCAGTATTTT.

The sample holds a few counts of this clonotype. It may be a read error: a sequence one base away is much more abundant. The V gene is TRBV6-5, the J gene TRBJ1-3; a possible D gene is TRBD1 (6 bases). The V end lost 4 bases, the J end lost 3 bases, and 13 bases lay between the germline ends. The CDR3 spans 15 residues. Germline V gives CDR1 MNHEY, CDR2 SVGAGI. The CDR3 DNA sequence: TGTGCCAGCAGTTTAGGGGGGCCACATGGAAACACCATATATTTT. Amino acids: CASSLGGPHGNTIYF.

This clonotype was counted ten times or more. V is TRBV3-1 and J is TRBJ2-5, with D perhaps TRBD2 (6 bases). This CDR3 region has 14 residues. The V and J ends lost 1 base and 2 bases respectively, with 8 bases between them. Germline lookup yields CDR1 LGHDT and CDR2 YNNKEL (reference sequence). The CDR3 nucleotides are TGTGCCAGCAGCCAAGGCGCGGGACAAGAGACCCAGTACTTC. Residues: CASSQGAGQETQYF.

A note on this clonotype: This may stem from a read error, because a much larger clone lies one nucleotide away. The CDR3 sequence: CSARDRPGGRNEQYF. CDR3 nucleotides: TGCAGTGCTAGAGATCGGCCGGGGGGGCGGAACGAGCAGTACTTC. The chain employs TRBV20-1 and TRBJ2-7; 8 positions match TRBD2. The CDR3 runs 15 residues. V was clipped by 0 bases and J by 5 bases; unmatched bases: 9. Germline V gene sequence: CDR1 DFQATT, CDR2 SNEGSKA (reference sequence).

There are many counts of this clonotype. The rearrangement links TRBV6-2 or TRBV6-3 to TRBJ2-1; 7 bases map to TRBD2. The CDR3 is 16 residues long. The junction had 7 bases not matched to a gene; V was cut back by 2 bases and J by 3 bases. Germline CDR1 and CDR2: MNHEY and SVGEGT. CDR3 amino acids: CASSYGSSGGYNEQFF. The CDR3 nucleotides are TGTGCCAGCAGTTACGGTTCTAGCGGCGGCTACAATGAGCAGTTCTTC.

This clonotype came up many times. V is TRBV7-9 and J is TRBJ1-4; a weak D match, TRBD1 (5 bases). Germline V lookup: CDR1 SEHNR, CDR2 FQNEAQ (reference sequence). V was trimmed by 3 bases and J by 1 base, leaving 12 bases between them. The CDR3 sequence is 16 residues long. The CDR3 sequence is CASSFSSGGTNEKLFF. CDR3 bases: TGTGCCAGCAGCTTTTCATCCGGGGGAACTAATGAAAAACTGTTTTTT.

Remarks on this clonotype: One base separates it from a far larger clone, so it is likely a read error. CDR3 region: CAKPLMRAVVFCNQPQHF. In DNA form, the CDR3 reads TGTGCCAAGCCGCTTATGCGGGCAGTGGTTTTTTGCAATCAGCCCCAGCATTTT. This chain joins TRBV6-5 and TRBJ1-5, with D unresolved. With 10 bases removed from V and 2 bases from J, the gap between germline ends came to 27 bases. The CDR3 contains 18 residues. Per the germline V gene, CDR1 is MNHEY and CDR2 is SVGAGI.

At least ten counts were recorded for this clonotype. The J gene is TRBJ1-4, the V gene TRBV5-1; 10 nucleotides match TRBD1. This CDR3 spans 14 amino acids. V shed 5 bases and J 8 bases; nucleotides not matched to a gene: 6. Germline V gene lookup returns CDR1 SGHRS and CDR2 YFSETQ. The CDR3 DNA reads TGCGCCAGCAGGTCCGGGACAGGGGCGGAAAAACTGTTTTTT. Its protein is CASRSGTGAEKLFF.

This clonotype was picked up many times. J is TRBJ1-2 and V is TRBV19, with D maybe TRBD1 (5 bases). Trimming stripped 5 bases from V and 4 bases from J, with 14 bases between. Germline V lookup: CDR1 LNHDA, CDR2 SQIVND (reference sequence). The CDR3 is 14 amino acids. In DNA, the CDR3 is TGTGCCAGTAGTGGTGGGCAGGGACGCTATGGCTACACCTTC. As protein: CASSGGQGRYGYTF.

As regards this clonotype: The germline gene is not matched at one end of the junction; a read error may be the cause. The chain recombines TRBV7-6 with TRBJ2-1; D could derive from TRBD1 or TRBD2 (5 bases each). CDR3 length equals 13 residues. The V gene's germline CDR1 is SGHVS and CDR2 FNYEAQ. The CDR3 DNA sequence: TGTGCCAGCATCCCCCGGGGCGACAATGTGCAGTTCTTC. Residues: CASIPRGDNVQFF.

At least ten counts were recorded for this clonotype. The J gene is TRBJ1-1, the V gene TRBV10-2, with D possibly being TRBD1 (5 bases). V lost 6 bases and J 8 bases, leaving 13 bases between the germline ends. Germline CDR1 and CDR2: WSHSY and SAAADI. The CDR3 loop spans 12 amino acids. The CDR3 nucleotides read TGCGCCAGCAGGGCGGCGCGGGGGGAAGCTTTCTTT. Translating gives CASRAARGEAFF.

This clonotype was counted at least ten times. One end of the junction varies from germline; a read error may be responsible. V usage is TRBV5-1 and J usage is TRBJ2-1; the D gene is possibly TRBD1 (5 bases). The CDR3 spans 15 residues. CDR1 is SGHRS, CDR2 YFSETQ, per germline. DNA of the CDR3: TGTGCCAGCAGCTTATGGGGCTCCTCCTACAATGAGCAGTTCTTC. Its translation: CASSLWGSSYNEQFF.